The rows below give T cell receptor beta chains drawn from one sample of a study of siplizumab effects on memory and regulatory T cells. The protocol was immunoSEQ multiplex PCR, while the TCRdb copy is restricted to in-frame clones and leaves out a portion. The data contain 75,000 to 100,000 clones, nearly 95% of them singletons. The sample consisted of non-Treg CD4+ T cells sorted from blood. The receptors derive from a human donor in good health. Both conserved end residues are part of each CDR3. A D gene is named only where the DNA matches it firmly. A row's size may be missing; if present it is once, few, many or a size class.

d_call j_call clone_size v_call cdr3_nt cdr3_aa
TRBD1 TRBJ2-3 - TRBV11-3 TGTGCCAGCAGCCCGGGGACAGGGGAGGCAGATACGCAGTATTTT CASSPGTGEADTQYF
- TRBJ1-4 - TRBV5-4 TGTGCCAGCAGCTACACAGGAGAGGATGAAAAACTGTTTTTT CASSYTGEDEKLFF
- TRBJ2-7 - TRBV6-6 TGTGCCAGCAGTTACTCCGGGGTTTCTGACGAGCAGTACTTC CASSYSGVSDEQYF
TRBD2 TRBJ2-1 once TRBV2 TGTGCCAGCAGCGATCCGGGACTAGCGGGAGGTCCAGGGGTCAATGAGCAGTTCTTC CASSDPGLAGGPGVNEQFF
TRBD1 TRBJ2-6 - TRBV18 TGTGCCAGCTCACCGGGGGACAGGGGCTCTGGGGCCAACGTCCTGACTTTC CASSPGDRGSGANVLTF
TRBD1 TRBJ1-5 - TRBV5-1 TGCGCCAGCAGCCCCGGGACAGGGGACAATCAGCCCCAGCATTTT CASSPGTGDNQPQHF
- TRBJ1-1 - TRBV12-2 TGTGCAAGTCGCTTAGCGGCGGCAAGTGAAGCTTTCTTT CASRLAAASEAFF
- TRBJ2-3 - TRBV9 TGTGCCAGCAACAGAGAAAGCACAGATACGCAGTATTTT CASNRESTDTQYF
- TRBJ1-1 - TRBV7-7 TGTGCTAGCCGCTTAGCACACCTGAACACTGAAGCTTTCTTT CASRLAHLNTEAFF
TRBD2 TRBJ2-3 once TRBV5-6 TGTGCCAGCAGCGGCGCGCTACTAGCGGGGGGGCCAGATACGCAGTATTTT CASSGALLAGGPDTQYF
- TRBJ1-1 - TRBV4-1 TGCGCCAGCAGCCAAGCCAAGGTCGGGACGGCTAACACTGAAGCTTTCTTT CASSQAKVGTANTEAFF
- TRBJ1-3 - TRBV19 TGTGCCAGTAGCAAAACGACGGTCTCTGGAAACACCATATATTTT CASSKTTVSGNTIYF
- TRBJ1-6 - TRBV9 TGTGCCAGCAGCGTAAGATCTTGGGACGGCTCCCTCCACTTT CASSVRSWDGSLHF
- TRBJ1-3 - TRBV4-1 TGCGCCAGCAGCCAAGACGGAGGAGGGCGGGGAAACACCATATATTTT CASSQDGGGRGNTIYF
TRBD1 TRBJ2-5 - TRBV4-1 TGCGCCAGCAGCCCCCCGACAGGGCCAGAGACCCAGTACTTC CASSPPTGPETQYF
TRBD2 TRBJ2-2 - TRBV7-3 TGTGCCAGCAGCTTAACGGTCGGTAGTAGAGCGGGGGTGAACACCGGGGAGCTGTTTTTT CASSLTVGSRAGVNTGELFF
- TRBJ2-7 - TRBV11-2 TGTGCCAGCAGCGGAGGACTGCTGCAGTACTTC CASSGGLLQYF
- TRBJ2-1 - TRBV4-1 TGCGCCAGCAGCCTACAGGGTGTCAATGAGCAGTTCTTC CASSLQGVNEQFF
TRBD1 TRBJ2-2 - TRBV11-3 TGTGCCAGCAGCCCCCGGACAGGGTACATCGGGGAGCTGTTTTTT CASSPRTGYIGELFF
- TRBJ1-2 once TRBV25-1 TGTGCCAGCAGTGAATCGGCTTTGCGGCAGAGAGGACGATACGGCTACACCTTC CASSESALRQRGRYGYTF